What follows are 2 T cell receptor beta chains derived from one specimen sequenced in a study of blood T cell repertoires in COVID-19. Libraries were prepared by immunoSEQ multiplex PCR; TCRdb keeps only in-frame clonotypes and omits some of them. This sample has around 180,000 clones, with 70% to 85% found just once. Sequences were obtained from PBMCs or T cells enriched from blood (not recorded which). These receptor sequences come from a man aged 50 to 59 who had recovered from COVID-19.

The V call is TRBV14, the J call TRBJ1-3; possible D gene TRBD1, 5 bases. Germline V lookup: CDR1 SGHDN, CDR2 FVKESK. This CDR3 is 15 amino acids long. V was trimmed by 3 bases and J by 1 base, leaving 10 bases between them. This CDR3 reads CASSHWTLSGNTIYF. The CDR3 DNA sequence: TGTGCCAGCAGCCATTGGACACTTTCTGGAAACACCATATATTTT.

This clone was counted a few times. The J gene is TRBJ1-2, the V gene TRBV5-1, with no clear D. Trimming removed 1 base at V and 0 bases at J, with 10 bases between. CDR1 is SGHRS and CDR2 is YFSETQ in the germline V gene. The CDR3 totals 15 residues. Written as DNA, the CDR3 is TGCGCCAGCAGCTTGATACCGGTACCTAACTATGGCTACACCTTC. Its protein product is CASSLIPVPNYGYTF.